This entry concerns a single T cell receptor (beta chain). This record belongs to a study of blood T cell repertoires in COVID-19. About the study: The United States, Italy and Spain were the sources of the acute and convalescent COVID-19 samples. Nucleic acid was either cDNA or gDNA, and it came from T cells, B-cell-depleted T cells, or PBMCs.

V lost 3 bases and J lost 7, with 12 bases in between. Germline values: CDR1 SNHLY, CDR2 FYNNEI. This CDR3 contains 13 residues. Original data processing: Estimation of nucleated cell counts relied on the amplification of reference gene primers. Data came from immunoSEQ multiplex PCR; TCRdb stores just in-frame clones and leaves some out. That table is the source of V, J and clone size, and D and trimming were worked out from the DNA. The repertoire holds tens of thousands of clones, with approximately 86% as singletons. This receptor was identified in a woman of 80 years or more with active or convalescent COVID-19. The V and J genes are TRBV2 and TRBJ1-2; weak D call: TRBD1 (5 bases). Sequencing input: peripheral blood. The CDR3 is CASSEHRIGGYTF. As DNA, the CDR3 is TGTGCCAGCAGTGAGCACAGGATCGGTGGCTACACCTTC.